These 25 T cell receptor beta chains were all obtained from the same sample, sequenced in a study of regulatory T cells. The PCR used 52 TRBV and 13 TRBJ primers. Method: immunoSEQ multiplex PCR; TCRdb's copy keeps in-frame clones and lacks some. The data contain about 17,000 clones, roughly 90% of them singletons. What was sequenced was CD8+ T cells sorted from blood. The receptors derive from a person aged 18 to 30 with CD3G deficiency.

The V and J genes are TRBV5-1 and TRBJ2-3; 7 nucleotides line up with TRBD2. The CDR3 sequence is 15 residues long. The germline V gene has CDR1 SGHRS and CDR2 YFSETQ. The V and J ends lost 4 bases and 3 bases, in that order; junction bases with no gene match: 8. The CDR3 reads CASSLGLVGTDTQYF. The CDR3 coding sequence is TGCGCCAGCAGCCTAGGACTAGTTGGAACAGATACGCAGTATTTT.

This chain uses TRBV5-4 with TRBJ1-2; perhaps TRBD1 as D (5 bases). Looked up from germline, CDR1 is SGHNT and CDR2 is YYREEE (reference sequence). The CDR3 has 14 residues. V lost 7 bases, J lost 1 base, and 14 bases lay in between. The CDR3 loop is CASLGTGDNYGYTF. The CDR3 bases are TGTGCCAGCCTCGGGACGGGAGATAACTATGGCTACACCTTC.

The chain is built from TRBV11-2 and TRBJ1-1, with D maybe TRBD1 (5 bases). The V end lost 3 bases, the J end lost 5 bases, and 10 bases lay between the germline ends. The germline V gene encodes CDR1 SGHAT and CDR2 FQNNGV. The CDR3 runs 13 residues. CDR3 sequence (DNA): TGTGCCAGCAGCTTGGGGGGGGAGACTGAAGCTTTCTTT. Its translation: CASSLGGETEAFF.

In DNA, the CDR3 is TGTGCCAGCAGTTTATCGAAAGTTCCGCAGTATTTT. Residues: CASSLSKVPQYF. The chain combines TRBV27 with TRBJ2-3; D unresolved. The CDR3 is 12 amino acids. V shed 0 bases and J shed 10 bases, with 8 bases lying between them. The germline CDR1 and CDR2 sequences are MNHEY and SMNVEV (reference sequence).

This chain links TRBV6-5 with TRBJ2-1, with 9 bases matching TRBD1. J was trimmed by 10 bases and V by 0 bases; bases with no gene match: 1. The CDR3 is made up of 13 amino acids. Germline lookup yields CDR1 MNHEY and CDR2 SVGAGI. CDR3 coding DNA: TGTGCCAGCAGTTACTCAGACAGGGGGGAGCAGTTCTTC. Protein product: CASSYSDRGEQFF.

The chain uses TRBV28 and TRBJ1-5; D perhaps matches TRBD1 (5 bases). Germline lookup yields CDR1 MDHEN and CDR2 SYDVKM. The CDR3 contains 14 residues. Trimming removed 3 bases at V and 3 bases at J, with 9 bases between. CDR3 nucleotide sequence: TGTGCCAGCAGTTTCAGGGCAACCAATCAGCCCCAGCATTTT. This codes for CASSFRATNQPQHF.

The chain combines TRBV5-8 with TRBJ1-2; the D is unclear. With 3 bases removed from V and 4 bases from J, the gap between germline ends came to 7 bases. The CDR3 covers 12 residues. Germline V gene data show CDR1 as SGHTS and CDR2 as YDEGEE. CDR3 bases: TGTGCCAGCAGCTCCGGTCCCTATGGCTACACCTTC. It yields the protein CASSSGPYGYTF.

The chain carries TRBV6-1 and TRBJ1-2; D is ambiguous. The germline V gene has CDR1 MNHNS and CDR2 SASEGT. Trimming cost V 3 bases and J 1 base, with 12 bases left between them. This CDR3 region has 15 residues. The CDR3 nucleotides read TGTGCCAGCAGTGAGAGACGGGAATTTAACTATGGCTACACCTTC. Its protein product is CASSERREFNYGYTF.

This chain joins TRBV21-1 and TRBJ1-3. TRBV21-1 is designated a pseudogene. This CDR3 has 11 residues. The DNA for the CDR3 is TGTGCCAGCAGACGGTTTAACACCATATATTTT. This encodes CASRRFNTIYF.

The chain recombines TRBV9 with TRBJ2-7, with unresolved D. CDR1 and CDR2 from the germline V gene are SGDLS and YYNGEE. The CDR3 is 15 residues long. The V and J ends lost 0 bases and 0 bases respectively, with 10 bases between them. In DNA, the CDR3 is TGTGCCAGCAGCGTAGGAGACGCGGTCTCCTACGAGCAGTACTTC. Its translation is CASSVGDAVSYEQYF.

This sequence joins TRBV4-1 and TRBJ2-1; 11 bases match TRBD2. The germline gives CDR1 MGHRA, CDR2 YSYEKL. V shed 4 bases, J shed 0 bases, and the junction held 5 bases outside the gene matches. This CDR3 region has 17 residues. Here the CDR3 reads CASSLTSGESSYNEQFF. The DNA for the CDR3 is TGCGCCAGCAGCCTGACTAGCGGGGAAAGCTCCTACAATGAGCAGTTCTTC.

This clone was observed once. This chain connects TRBV28 to TRBJ2-7, with D possibly being TRBD1 (5 bases). The germline V gene encodes CDR1 MDHEN and CDR2 SYDVKM. Trimming shortened V by 4 bases and J by 4 bases, and 14 bases separated the two germline ends. The CDR3 consists of 14 residues. The chain's CDR3 is CASSSPGYGYEQYF. Written as DNA, the CDR3 is TGTGCCAGCAGTTCTCCAGGGTACGGATACGAGCAGTACTTC.

V and J are TRBV18 and TRBJ2-7; 7 nucleotides line up with TRBD2. CDR1 is KGHSH, CDR2 LQKENI, per germline. J gave up 3 bases and V 3 bases, and 5 bases lay outside the gene matches. CDR3 length equals 14 residues. The CDR3 bases are TGTGCCAGCTCACCGGTCGGACTAGTCTACGAGCAGTACTTC. Its translation is CASSPVGLVYEQYF.

This rearrangement joins TRBV19 to TRBJ1-5; D remains unclear. Trimming shortened V by 0 bases and J by 0 bases, and 9 bases separated the two germline ends. From germline, CDR1 is LNHDA and CDR2 SQIVND (reference sequence). The CDR3 has 16 residues. Here the CDR3 reads CASSIDHYFSNQPQHF. The CDR3 DNA reads as TGTGCCAGTAGTATAGATCACTATTTTAGCAATCAGCCCCAGCATTTT.

The chain joins TRBV7-2 to TRBJ2-1; a possible D gene is TRBD1 (5 bases). The CDR3 loop spans 18 amino acids. V gave up 4 bases and J gave up 5 bases, with 24 bases separating them. Germline-derived CDR1 and CDR2 are SGHTA and FQGNSA. This CDR3 is CASSSSRSPTPGHNEQFF. The CDR3 nucleotides are TGTGCCAGCAGCTCTTCCCGGTCTCCGACTCCAGGGCACAATGAGCAGTTCTTC. The whole variable domain, filled in from reference TRBV7-2 and TRBJ2-1, reads GAGVSQSPSNKVTEKGKDVELRCDPISGHTALYWYRQSLGQGLEFLIYFQGNSAPDKSGLPSDRFSAERTGGSVSTLTIQRTQQEDSAVYLCASSSSRSPTPGHNEQFFGPGTRLTVL.

The genes are TRBV5-1 and TRBJ1-1; D is undetermined. The CDR3 is made up of 13 amino acids. Germline V gene lookup returns CDR1 SGHRS and CDR2 YFSETQ. Trimming shortened V by 6 bases and J by 0 bases, and 9 bases separated the two germline ends. CDR3 in DNA: TGCGCCAGCAAAGTGGGCATGAACACTGAAGCTTTCTTT. Its protein is CASKVGMNTEAFF.

V gene TRBV5-1 combines with J gene TRBJ2-7; D perhaps matches TRBD2 (6 bases). The CDR3 length is 10 residues. V lost 5 bases and J 9 bases, leaving 9 bases between the germline ends. The germline CDR1 and CDR2 sequences are SGHRS and YFSETQ. The CDR3, as DNA: TGCGCCAGCAGGGGGACTCGGCAGTACTTC. Its protein product is CASRGTRQYF.

The genes are TRBV4-1 and TRBJ1-4; TRBD1 matches 9 bases. The CDR3 extends over 15 amino acids. The germline V gene encodes CDR1 MGHRA and CDR2 YSYEKL. With 0 bases clipped from V and 5 bases from J, the junction kept 1 base outside the gene matches. The CDR3 sequence: CASSQEGTGNEKLFF. The CDR3 DNA reads as TGCGCCAGCAGCCAAGAGGGGACAGGGAATGAAAAACTGTTTTTT.

The chain is built from TRBV7-9 and TRBJ2-3; D remains ambiguous. CDR3 length: 13 amino acids. Per the germline V gene, CDR1 is SEHNR and CDR2 is FQNEAQ (reference sequence). Trimming left V 6 bases short and J 6 bases short, with 13 bases between. Written as DNA, the CDR3 is TGTGCCAGCAGTCCACCACTCGGGGATACGCAGTATTTT. It encodes CASSPPLGDTQYF.

The rearrangement links TRBV4-1 to TRBJ2-1; unclear D gene. Germline CDR1 is MGHRA and CDR2 is YSYEKL. The CDR3 totals 13 residues. With 3 bases removed from V and 6 bases from J, the gap between germline ends came to 9 bases. CDR3 DNA: TGCGCCAGCAGCCAGGGGATTGGCAATGAGCAGTTCTTC. The encoded protein is CASSQGIGNEQFF.

The V gene is TRBV30, the J gene TRBJ1-5, with D unresolved. Germline V lookup: CDR1 GTSNPN, CDR2 SVGIG (reference sequence). V was clipped by 8 bases and J by 3 bases, with 20 bases between them. The CDR3 contains 15 residues. The CDR3 DNA sequence: TGTGCCAGTAGTTGGGGTGGGCGGACCAATCAGCCCCAGCATTTT. Its protein is CASSWGGRTNQPQHF.

As concerns this clone: An end of the junction does not agree with germline; a read error may underlie this. The same CDR3 can be traced to other DNA sequences in this sample. The rearrangement joins TRBV6-5 to TRBJ1-1, with D unresolved. The CDR3 extends over 14 amino acids. Germline V lookup: CDR1 MNHEY, CDR2 SVGAGI. Written as DNA, the CDR3 is TGCGCCAGCAGTTACTCGCGGGGAAGTACTGAAGCTTTCTTT. Encoded protein: CASSYSRGSTEAFF.

The rearrangement joins TRBV5-4 to TRBJ2-1; a possible D gene is TRBD2 (7 bases). V gave up 1 base and J gave up 5 bases, with 13 bases separating them. The CDR3 length is 15 residues. Germline V gene sequence: CDR1 SGHNT, CDR2 YYREEE (reference sequence). The CDR3 spells CASSLRGGPDNEQFF. The DNA for the CDR3 is TGTGCCAGCAGCTTGAGGGGGGGGCCAGACAATGAGCAGTTCTTC.

The chain has TRBV4-1 and TRBJ1-2; D not resolved. CDR3 length equals 12 residues. Per the germline V gene, CDR1 is MGHRA and CDR2 is YSYEKL. V gave up 4 bases and J gave up 5 bases, with 8 bases separating them. CDR3 nucleotide sequence: TGCGCCAGCAGCCTCGGGGATTATGGCTACACCTTC. Translation: CASSLGDYGYTF.

This clone was recorded only once. The chain joins TRBV9 to TRBJ2-7; D ambiguous. V was pared by 0 bases and J by 0 bases, with 4 bases between. Germline V gene sequence: CDR1 SGDLS, CDR2 YYNGEE. The CDR3 consists of 13 residues. CDR3 in amino acids: CASSVDDSYEQYF. CDR3 nucleotide sequence: TGTGCCAGCAGCGTAGACGACTCCTACGAGCAGTACTTC.